Given below is one T cell receptor (beta chain) in context. Its antigen is not identified. This sample was included in a study of shared clonotypes between healthy human individuals. Findings and limits, study-wide: Incomplete sequencing of sorted subsets was indicated by rarefaction despite large depth. Shared across a handful of donors were around 4.7% of the naive CD4 clonotypes. In general, naive subsets displayed greater estimated richness than memory subsets did.

Only in-frame clones appear in the TCRdb table, and some are missing; sequencing was by immunoSEQ multiplex PCR. The sample lists over 750,000 clones, roughly 96% occurring once. Selected positively for CCR7 and CD45RO-negative, naive CD8 cells excluded terminally differentiated effector memory CD45RA+ cells. This CDR3 has 14 amino acids. Per the germline V gene, CDR1 is LNHDA and CDR2 is SQIVND (reference sequence). Between the trimmed V and J ends, which lost 2 bases and 3 bases, there was a span of 11 bases. Sequencing input: naive CD8+ T cells sorted from blood. This receptor was obtained from a man aged 30-40 years in good health. The chain recombines TRBV19 with TRBJ2-7, with D possibly being TRBD2 (6 bases). CDR3 nucleotides: TGTGCCAGTAGTATACGGGAGACCCACTACGAGCAGTACTTC. As protein: CASSIRETHYEQYF.